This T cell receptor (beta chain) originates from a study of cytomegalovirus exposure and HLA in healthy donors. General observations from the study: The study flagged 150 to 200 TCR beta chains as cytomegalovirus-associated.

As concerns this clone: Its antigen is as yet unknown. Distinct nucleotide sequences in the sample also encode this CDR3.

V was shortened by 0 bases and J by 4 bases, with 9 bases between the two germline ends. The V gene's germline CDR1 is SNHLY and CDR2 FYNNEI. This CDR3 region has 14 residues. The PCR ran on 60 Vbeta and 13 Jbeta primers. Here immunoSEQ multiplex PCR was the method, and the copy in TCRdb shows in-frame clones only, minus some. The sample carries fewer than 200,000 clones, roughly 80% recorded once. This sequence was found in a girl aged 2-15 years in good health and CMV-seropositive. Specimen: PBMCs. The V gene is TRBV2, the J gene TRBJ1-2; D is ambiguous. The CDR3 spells CASSEARQLYGYTF. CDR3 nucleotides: TGTGCCAGCAGTGAAGCGCGGCAACTCTATGGCTACACCTTC.